Below are 28 T cell receptor beta chains sequenced from a single sample in a study of cytomegalovirus exposure and HLA in healthy donors. Libraries were prepared by immunoSEQ multiplex PCR; TCRdb keeps only in-frame clonotypes and omits some of them. The data show tens of thousands of clones, with 94% seen just once and approximately 3% held by the top ten. The sample comprised PBMCs. The receptors here all came from a woman aged 18-30 years in good health and CMV-seropositive.

As to this clone: A junction boundary mismatches the germline segment, possibly from a read error. The chain uses TRBV5-1 and TRBJ1-6; 11 nucleotides agree with TRBD1. Germline V CDR1 and CDR2: SGHRS, YFSETQ. The CDR3 totals 12 residues. The CDR3 sequence is CASSLAGTGGQF. The CDR3 nucleotides are TGCGCCAGCAGCCTCGCCGGGACAGGGGGACAATTT.

This clone was counted a single time. This rearrangement joins TRBV28 to TRBJ1-2; 11 bases agree with TRBD1. The CDR3 runs 15 residues. After removal of 4 bases from V and 4 bases from J, the junction contained 5 bases not matched to a gene. Germline CDR1 and CDR2: MDHEN and SYDVKM. DNA for the CDR3: TGTGCCAGCAGTTCGGACAGGGGGCGCGTCTATGGCTACACCTTC. This gives the protein CASSSDRGRVYGYTF.

The chain is built from TRBV15 and TRBJ2-7, with D possibly being TRBD2 (6 bases). Germline-derived CDR1 and CDR2 are LNHNV and YYDKDF (reference sequence). The CDR3 loop spans 12 amino acids. Trimming removed 8 bases from V and 2 bases from J, with 10 bases in between. The CDR3 DNA sequence: TGTGCCACCGGGAGGACCGCCTACGAGCAGTACTTC. This translates into CATGRTAYEQYF.

The V gene is TRBV10-3, the J gene TRBJ1-1, with D perhaps matching TRBD1 (5 bases). Germline V gives CDR1 ENHRY, CDR2 SYGVKD. With 2 bases removed from V and 4 bases from J, the gap between germline ends came to 11 bases. The CDR3 is made up of 14 amino acids. CDR3 coding DNA: TGTGCCATCAGTGAGCCGCAGGGCGCCACTGAAGCTTTCTTT. This gives the protein CAISEPQGATEAFF.

About this clone itself: The junction and the germline gene differ at one end; a read error may be behind it. The chain carries TRBV2 and TRBJ2-3; D not certain. CDR1 is SNHLY, CDR2 FYNNEI, per germline. The CDR3 length is 13 residues. CDR3 region: CASGEAGRDTQYF. In DNA form, the CDR3 reads TGTGCCAGCGGTGAGGCAGGTAGAGATACGCAGTATTTT.

The chain has TRBV29-1 and TRBJ2-2; 12 nucleotides match TRBD2. Germline loops: CDR1 SQVTM, CDR2 ANQGSEA. CDR3 length equals 15 residues. V dropped 6 bases and J dropped 6; count of bases not matched to a gene: 8. The CDR3 region has the DNA TGCAGCGTCGACACTAGCGGGGGGATCGCCGGGGAGCTGTTTTTT. Translated: CSVDTSGGIAGELFF.

This chain connects TRBV5-4 to TRBJ2-3; 13 nucleotides line up with TRBD2. The length of the CDR3 is 17 residues. Germline V CDR1 and CDR2: SGHNT, YYREEE (reference sequence). After removal of 4 bases from V and 4 bases from J, the junction contained 9 bases not matched to a gene. The CDR3 coding sequence is TGTGCCAGCAGCCACGGACTAGCGGGAGAGGGGGCAGATACGCAGTATTTT. The encoded protein is CASSHGLAGEGADTQYF. Full variable domain (missing parts from reference TRBV5-4 and TRBJ2-3): ETGVTQSPTHLIKTRGQQVTLRCSSQSGHNTVSWYQQALGQGPQFIFQYYREEENGRGNFPPRFSGLQFPNYSSELNVNALELDDSALYLCASSHGLAGEGADTQYFGPGTRLTVL.

This clone was recorded once. J is TRBJ1-2 and V is TRBV6-1, with a possible D match to TRBD1 (5 bases). Trimming took off 5 bases at V and 8 bases at J, with 12 bases between the two ends. Germline V gene lookup returns CDR1 MNHNS and CDR2 SASEGT. The CDR3 totals 12 residues. The CDR3: CASSSGHLGYTF. In nucleotides, the CDR3 is TGTGCCAGCAGTTCTGGACATCTAGGCTACACCTTC.

This sequence joins TRBV5-5 and TRBJ1-4; no clear D gene. Germline CDR1 is SGHKS and CDR2 is YYEKEE (reference sequence). V lost 0 bases, J lost 6 bases, and 12 bases lay in between. CDR3 length equals 15 residues. The DNA for the CDR3 is TGTGCCAGCAGCTTGGCCGGTCTTAATCATGAAAAACTGTTTTTT. Its protein product is CASSLAGLNHEKLFF. The full variable domain, completed using reference TRBV5-5 and TRBJ1-4, is DAGVTQSPTHLIKTRGQQVTLRCSPISGHKSVSWYQQVLGQGPQFIFQYYEKEERGRGNFPDRFSARQFPNYSSELNVNALLLGDSALYLCASSLAGLNHEKLFFGSGTQLSVL.

The chain couples TRBV7-2 to TRBJ1-1; unclear D gene. Deletions cut 7 bases from V and 0 bases from J, with 12 bases between. Germline V CDR1 and CDR2: SGHTA, FQGNSA. This CDR3 has 14 residues. CDR3 DNA sequence: TGTGCCAGCACCGCCACAACCATGAACACTGAAGCTTTCTTT. It encodes CASTATTMNTEAFF.

The chain carries TRBV28 and TRBJ2-1; D uncertain. CDR3 size: 15 residues. Trimming shortened V by 3 bases and J by 9 bases, and 18 bases separated the two germline ends. Germline V lookup: CDR1 MDHEN, CDR2 SYDVKM. CDR3 region: CASSLMARDAPEQFF. CDR3 bases: TGTGCCAGCAGTTTGATGGCTCGTGATGCTCCTGAGCAGTTCTTC.

The gene calls are TRBV5-1 and TRBJ2-7, with D possibly matching TRBD2 (5 bases). Germline CDR1 and CDR2: SGHRS and YFSETQ. Trimming left V 6 bases short and J 3 bases short, with 13 bases between. The CDR3 is 13 residues long. The CDR3 here is CASTGETGYEQYF. Written as DNA, the CDR3 is TGCGCCAGCACTGGGGAGACGGGCTACGAGCAGTACTTC.

The V call is TRBV2, the J call TRBJ2-2; D uncertain. Germline-derived CDR1 and CDR2 are SNHLY and FYNNEI. The CDR3 runs to 11 residues. Trimming removed 6 bases at V and 4 bases at J, with 3 bases between. CDR3 bases: TGTGCCAGCAGCCTCACCGGGGAGCTGTTTTTT. It translates to CASSLTGELFF.

The V call is TRBV29-1, the J call TRBJ2-7; tentative D call: TRBD1 (5 bases). The CDR3 contains 12 residues. Trimming stripped 3 bases from V and 2 bases from J, with 8 bases between. Germline assignment: CDR1 SQVTM and CDR2 ANQGSEA. CDR3 in amino acids: CSVEDTAYEQYF. DNA for the CDR3: TGCAGCGTTGAGGACACCGCCTACGAGCAGTACTTC.

This sequence joins TRBV28 and TRBJ2-7; no firm D call. This CDR3 spans 14 amino acids. V was shortened by 2 bases and J by 1 base, with 9 bases between the two germline ends. Germline CDR1 is MDHEN and CDR2 is SYDVKM. As DNA, the CDR3 is TGTGCCAGCAGTTTAGGTGGCAGGTCCTACGAGCAGTACTTC. As protein: CASSLGGRSYEQYF.

The chain employs TRBV20-1 and TRBJ2-7, with a weak D call TRBD1 (6 bases). Germline V gives CDR1 DFQATT, CDR2 SNEGSKA (reference sequence). The CDR3 has 11 residues. The V and J ends lost 4 bases and 9 bases respectively, with 13 bases between them. The CDR3 sequence is CSAKGTLGQYF. Here the CDR3 DNA reads TGCAGTGCTAAGGGGACACTGGGGCAGTACTTC.

The chain employs TRBV11-3 and TRBJ2-1, with 8 nucleotides matching TRBD2. The CDR3 contains 12 residues. J gave up 7 bases and V 5 bases, and 1 base lay outside the gene matches. In germline, CDR1 is SGHNT, CDR2 YENEEA. This chain's CDR3 is CASSPGGNEQFF. CDR3 nucleotide sequence: TGTGCCAGCAGCCCGGGGGGGAATGAGCAGTTCTTC.

The chain links TRBV4-2 to TRBJ2-1, with 7 bases identical to TRBD1. The CDR3 totals 13 residues. Germline assignment: CDR1 LGHNA and CDR2 YNFKEQ. V was pared by 0 bases and J by 10 bases, with 3 bases of the junction left unmatched. CDR3 region: CASSQEGGREQFF. The CDR3 DNA is TGTGCCAGCAGCCAAGAAGGGGGCAGGGAGCAGTTCTTC.

The chain links TRBV2 to TRBJ2-7, with 8 positions matching TRBD1. CDR1 SNHLY and CDR2 FYNNEI come from the germline V gene. The ends lost 7 bases at V and 4 bases at J; junction bases unmatched: 6. The length of the CDR3 is 13 residues. For the CDR3, the DNA is TGTGCCAGCAATATGCAGGGGGCGTACGAGCAGTACTTC. It specifies CASNMQGAYEQYF.

CDR3 sequence (DNA): TGTGCCAGCAGCTTAGGTCCCCGCCAAGAGACCCAGTACTTC. It is translated as CASSLGPRQETQYF. This chain uses TRBV7-9 with TRBJ2-5; D is ambiguous. V lost 1 base to trimming and J lost 1 base, with 7 bases between them. The CDR3 contains 14 residues. CDR1 is SEHNR and CDR2 is FQNEAQ in the germline V gene (reference sequence).

The V and J genes are TRBV4-2 and TRBJ1-2; a possible D gene is TRBD1 (6 bases). The germline CDR1 and CDR2 sequences are LGHNA and YNFKEQ. Trimming shortened V by 2 bases and J by 8 bases, and 12 bases separated the two germline ends. The CDR3 runs to 13 residues. The CDR3 DNA reads TGTGCCAGCAGCCAAAAAACAGGGCTCGGCTACACCTTC. Translation: CASSQKTGLGYTF.

V usage is TRBV13 and J usage is TRBJ2-5; 16 positions match TRBD2. CDR3 length: 18 residues. Germline assignment: CDR1 PRHDT and CDR2 FYEKMQ (reference sequence). V was clipped by 4 bases and J by 3 bases; unmatched bases: 8. CDR3 nucleotide sequence: TGTGCCAGCAGCTCTATGTCCGGGACTAGCGGGAGGGAAGAGACCCAGTACTTC. As protein: CASSSMSGTSGREETQYF.

J is TRBJ2-7 and V is TRBV19; TRBD2 matches 12 bases. CDR3 size: 15 residues. V shed 5 bases and J 3 bases; nucleotides not matched to a gene: 5. From germline, CDR1 is LNHDA and CDR2 SQIVND (reference sequence). The CDR3 loop is CASSATSGGLYEQYF. As DNA, the CDR3 is TGTGCCAGTAGTGCCACTAGCGGGGGGCTCTACGAGCAGTACTTC.

The V gene is TRBV6-1, the J gene TRBJ1-1; D not resolved. The CDR3 sequence is 13 residues long. Trimming removed 5 bases from V and 2 bases from J, with 9 bases in between. From germline, CDR1 is MNHNS and CDR2 SASEGT. Here the CDR3 reads CASSLRLNTEAFF. CDR3 DNA sequence: TGTGCCAGCAGTCTCAGGCTTAACACTGAAGCTTTCTTT.

The genes are TRBV7-3 and TRBJ2-1; weak D call: TRBD2 (6 bases). Between the trimmed V and J ends, which lost 5 bases and 6 bases, there was a span of 17 bases. Germline-derived CDR1 and CDR2 are SGHTA and FQGTGA. The CDR3 length is 15 residues. The CDR3 here is CASSESSSGLNEQFF. The CDR3 region has the DNA TGTGCCAGCAGCGAATCAAGTAGCGGACTCAATGAGCAGTTCTTC.

V is TRBV10-2 and J is TRBJ2-7; D ambiguous. Deletions cut 3 bases from V and 2 bases from J, with 5 bases between. The CDR3 sequence is 12 residues long. Per the germline V gene, CDR1 is WSHSY and CDR2 is SAAADI. This CDR3 reads CASSDRTYEQYF. DNA of the CDR3: TGCGCCAGCAGTGACAGGACCTACGAGCAGTACTTC.

The J gene is TRBJ2-2, the V gene TRBV4-1; 9 bases map to TRBD1. Losses at the gene ends were 2 bases for V and 8 bases for J; bases not matched to a gene: 3. This CDR3 comprises 14 residues. CDR1 and CDR2 from the germline V gene are MGHRA and YSYEKL. The CDR3 loop reads CASSQRTGVGELFF. CDR3 bases: TGCGCCAGCAGCCAACGGACAGGGGTTGGGGAGCTGTTTTTT.

This clone was recorded only once. V gene TRBV7-2 combines with J gene TRBJ2-5; 13 nucleotides match TRBD2. Per germline, CDR1 SGHTA and CDR2 FQGNSA. This CDR3 has 17 amino acids. V trimming: 1 base; J trimming: 5 bases; junction bases outside the gene matches: 7. Written as DNA, the CDR3 is TGTGCCAGCAGCTTAGTACTAGCGGGAGGGAGTAAGGAGACCCAGTACTTC. This gives the protein CASSLVLAGGSKETQYF.